The 31 T cell receptor beta chains in this list originate from one sample, sequenced in a study of T cell repertoires in cytomegalovirus infection. TCRdb re-called the reads with MiXCR, one entry per CDR3 protein. The table records 340,000 or so distinct CDR3 sequences, 25% of them present only once. Their specific antigens are unknown. Sequencing used cultured PBMCs, obtained from culture after CMV antigen stimulation. The origin of the receptors is a human donor in good health (CMV status not recorded). Some clones in this sample may be carry-over from other donors' samples.

This clonotype was found a few times. The J gene is TRBJ2-7, the V gene TRBV6-2 or TRBV6-3; 8 bases are a match to TRBD2. The V gene end was trimmed by 6 bases and the J gene end by 2 bases; junction bases not matched to a gene: 9. This CDR3 has 15 amino acids. Germline lookup yields CDR1 MNHEY and CDR2 SVGEGT. CDR3: CASSQSAGGTYEQYF. Here the CDR3 DNA reads TGTGCCAGCAGCCAATCCGCGGGAGGAACCTACGAGCAGTACTTC.

This chain links TRBV19 with TRBJ1-1; a weak D match, TRBD1 (6 bases). The CDR3 contains 15 residues. CDR1 LNHDA and CDR2 SQIVND come from the germline V gene (reference sequence). The V end lost 8 bases, the J end lost 0 bases, and 16 bases lay between the germline ends. CDR3 nucleotide sequence: TGTGCCAGTGGAACATCAGGGGCGGTGAACACTGAAGCTTTCTTT. Amino acids: CASGTSGAVNTEAFF.

This clonotype appeared a few times. This chain links TRBV7-2 with TRBJ1-1; 8 nucleotides agree with TRBD1. With 5 bases clipped from V and 6 bases from J, the junction kept 5 bases outside the gene matches. Germline CDR1 and CDR2: SGHTA and FQGNSA. This CDR3 has 13 residues. Written as DNA, the CDR3 is TGTGCCAGCAGCAAGGACAGGGTCTCTGAAGCTTTCTTT. It yields the protein CASSKDRVSEAFF.

This chain joins TRBV12-3 or TRBV12-4 and TRBJ1-3; D call uncertain. V was pared by 6 bases and J by 0 bases, with 12 bases between. This CDR3 has 15 residues. This CDR3 reads CASRKAGSSGNTIYF. CDR3 nucleotide sequence: TGTGCCAGCAGAAAGGCAGGAAGCTCTGGAAACACCATATATTTT.

V is TRBV7-8 and J is TRBJ2-4; D is ambiguous. The CDR3 runs 16 residues. Germline V gene sequence: CDR1 SGHVS, CDR2 FQNEAQ. Trimming removed 1 base at V and 0 bases at J, with 10 bases between. CDR3 region: CASSLGAALAKNIQYF. CDR3 DNA: TGTGCCAGCAGCTTAGGGGCAGCTCTAGCCAAAAACATTCAGTACTTC.

The CDR3, as DNA: TGTGCCAGCGATATCGGACAGGGATGGAGCAGGAGTGGGAATGAGCAGTTCTTC. Translated: CASDIGQGWSRSGNEQFF. The V and J genes are TRBV7-9 and TRBJ2-1, with 8 bases aligning to TRBD1. The CDR3 has 18 amino acids. With 8 bases clipped from V and 7 bases from J, the junction kept 22 bases outside the gene matches. Per germline, CDR1 SEHNR and CDR2 FQNEAQ (reference sequence).

The CDR3 here is CAWTSGNENIQYF. Here the CDR3 DNA reads TGTGCCTGGACTAGCGGGAATGAAAACATTCAGTACTTC. The chain couples TRBV30 to TRBJ2-4, with TRBD2 matching 9 bases. Germline CDR1 reads GTSNPN; CDR2 reads SVGIG (reference sequence). This CDR3 is 13 amino acids long. V dropped 4 bases and J dropped 5; count of bases not matched to a gene: 3. The complete variable domain, with remaining parts taken from reference TRBV30 and TRBJ2-4, reads SQTIHQWPATLVQPVGSPLSLECTVEGTSNPNLYWYRQAAGRGLQLLFYSVGIGQISSEVPQNLSASRPQDRQFILSSKKLLLSDSGFYLCAWTSGNENIQYFGAGTRLSVL.

The chain is built from TRBV12-3 or TRBV12-4 and TRBJ1-1; TRBD1 might be the D (5 bases). V was clipped by 7 bases and J by 1 base, with 16 bases between them. The CDR3 runs to 15 residues. The CDR3 sequence: CASTQGRARNTEAFF. Written as DNA, the CDR3 is TGTGCCAGCACCCAAGGCAGGGCTCGGAACACTGAAGCTTTCTTT.

The CDR3 nucleotides are TGTGCCACCAGTGATGTAGGACCCAATGAGCAGTTCTTC. Translated: CATSDVGPNEQFF. V usage is TRBV24-1 and J usage is TRBJ2-1; D remains ambiguous. Deletions cut 3 bases from V and 6 bases from J, with 8 bases between. Germline V CDR1 and CDR2: KGHDR, SFDVKD. The CDR3 is 13 residues long.

V usage is TRBV6-2 or TRBV6-3 and J usage is TRBJ2-7; D is ambiguous. Trimming took off 2 bases at V and 6 bases at J, with 11 bases between the two ends. The CDR3 sequence is 13 residues long. Germline V gene sequence: CDR1 MNHEY, CDR2 SVGEGT. The CDR3 loop reads CASSYDGFGEQYV. CDR3 DNA sequence: TGTGCCAGCAGTTACGATGGGTTCGGCGAGCAGTACGTC.

The table lists this clonotype with many counts. This sequence joins TRBV7-2 and TRBJ2-7; TRBD2 aligns across 10 bases. The germline V gene has CDR1 SGHTA and CDR2 FQGNSA. J was trimmed by 3 bases and V by 8 bases; bases with no gene match: 16. The CDR3 extends over 17 amino acids. The CDR3 DNA follows: TGTGCCAGCTCTAGGGTCGGGACTAGCGCGCGAAACTACGAGCAGTACTTC. Translating gives CASSRVGTSARNYEQYF.

The V gene is TRBV10-2, the J gene TRBJ2-7; 7 bases agree with TRBD1. The ends lost 6 bases at V and 3 bases at J; junction bases unmatched: 5. The CDR3 length is 13 residues. Germline CDR1 is WSHSY and CDR2 is SAAADI. CDR3 sequence reads: CASSRDRFYEQYF. In nucleotides, the CDR3 is TGCGCCAGCAGCCGGGACAGATTCTACGAGCAGTACTTC.

This clonotype has only a few counts. The CDR3 DNA follows: TGCAGTGCTAGAGTCTACCCGGGACTTCACCCTGAGCAGTTCTTC. Translating it yields CSARVYPGLHPEQFF. The chain combines TRBV20-1 with TRBJ2-1; D might be TRBD2 (6 bases). The V gene's germline CDR1 is DFQATT and CDR2 SNEGSKA (reference sequence). CDR3 size: 15 residues. The ends were cut back, 1 base at V and 9 bases at J, with 19 bases in the middle.

Here the CDR3 reads CASSFTRTGELFF. The CDR3 bases are TGTGCCAGCAGCTTCACGAGGACCGGGGAGCTGTTTTTT. V and J are TRBV11-2 and TRBJ2-2; D remains unclear. Trimming pared 3 bases from V and 5 bases from J, leaving 7 bases between. This CDR3 comprises 13 residues. Germline V gene data show CDR1 as SGHAT and CDR2 as FQNNGV.

Concerning this clonotype itself: Germline is not matched at one junction end, which may reflect a read error. CDR3 loop: CASRYFRVSEAFF. The CDR3 DNA is TGTGCCAGCAGATACTTCAGAGTTTCTGAAGCTTTCTTT. This rearrangement joins TRBV6-2 or TRBV6-3 to TRBJ1-1; D is ambiguous. Germline assignment: CDR1 MNHEY and CDR2 SVGEGT. The CDR3 totals 13 residues.

This clonotype was recorded a few times. This rearrangement joins TRBV2 to TRBJ2-3; 11 nucleotides match TRBD2. This CDR3 is built from 15 residues. The ends lost 7 bases at V and 3 bases at J; junction bases unmatched: 6. Germline CDR1 is SNHLY and CDR2 is FYNNEI. The CDR3 region is CASIGTSGRTDTQYF. The CDR3 DNA reads as TGTGCCAGCATCGGCACTAGCGGGAGAACAGATACGCAGTATTTT.

The V and J genes are TRBV7-2 and TRBJ2-1, with D perhaps given as TRBD1 or TRBD2 (6 bases each). V lost 1 base, J lost 9 bases, and 16 bases lay in between. Germline V lookup: CDR1 SGHTA, CDR2 FQGNSA. The CDR3 totals 15 residues. The CDR3 DNA reads as TGTGCCAGCAGCTTAGAGGCCCCGGGGGCGGTTGAGCAGTTCTTC. It yields the protein CASSLEAPGAVEQFF.

This clonotype was detected many times. The gene calls are TRBV7-9 and TRBJ2-5, with 7 bases fitting TRBD1. V lost 5 bases, J lost 0 bases, and 6 bases stayed unmatched. CDR1 is SEHNR and CDR2 is FQNEAQ in the germline V gene (reference sequence). The CDR3 length is 15 residues. This chain's CDR3 is CASSVPDRDQETQYF. DNA of the CDR3: TGTGCCAGCAGCGTACCCGACAGGGACCAAGAGACCCAGTACTTC. The full variable domain, in which reference TRBV7-9 and TRBJ2-5 provide the parts outside the CDR3, is DTGVSQNPRHKITKRGQNVTFRCDPISEHNRLYWYRQTLGQGPEFLTYFQNEAQLEKSRLLSDRFSAERPKGSFSTLEIQRTEQGDSAMYLCASSVPDRDQETQYFGPGTRLLVL.

This sequence joins TRBV24-1 and TRBJ1-1, with 8 positions matching TRBD1. The V segment lost 4 bases and the J segment 1 base; nucleotides outside the gene matches: 4. CDR3 size: 15 residues. Per the germline V gene, CDR1 is KGHDR and CDR2 is SFDVKD. CDR3: CATSDPGTGNTEAFF. For the CDR3, the DNA is TGTGCCACCAGTGACCCCGGGACAGGGAACACTGAAGCTTTCTTT.

Turning to this clonotype: A much larger clone is a single base away; this may be a read error. The chain joins TRBV2 to TRBJ2-1; D unclear. CDR3 length equals 13 residues. The V gene's germline CDR1 is SNHLY and CDR2 FYNNEI. Trimming removed 3 bases at V and 12 bases at J, with 15 bases between. In DNA, the CDR3 is TGTGCCAGCAGTGACGGTAACTCTCTCGGGCAGTTCTTC. Translated: CASSDGNSLGQFF.

This clonotype was picked up a small number of times. The chain's CDR3 is CSARETLRATDTQYF. The DNA for the CDR3 is TGCAGTGCTAGAGAAACTCTTAGGGCCACAGATACGCAGTATTTT. The V and J genes are TRBV20-1 and TRBJ2-3; D remains unclear. The CDR3 consists of 15 residues. Germline CDR1 reads DFQATT; CDR2 reads SNEGSKA (reference sequence). Trimming stripped 0 bases from V and 2 bases from J, with 12 bases between.

This clonotype was seen repeatedly, ten times or more. The chain joins TRBV27 to TRBJ2-5; D may match TRBD1 or TRBD2 (5 bases each). CDR3 size: 16 residues. Trimming shortened V by 5 bases and J by 0 bases, and 16 bases separated the two germline ends. Germline CDR1 reads MNHEY; CDR2 reads SMNVEV (reference sequence). CDR3 sequence reads: CASSPLRWGYQETQYF. The DNA for the CDR3 is TGTGCCAGCAGTCCCCTGAGGTGGGGGTACCAAGAGACCCAGTACTTC.

The V and J genes are TRBV12-3 or TRBV12-4 and TRBJ2-7; 10 bases line up with TRBD2. This CDR3 has 14 amino acids. V lost 8 bases and J lost 2; bases outside the gene matches: 6. The CDR3 protein is CASGSSGSPYEQYF. For the CDR3, the DNA is TGTGCCAGCGGATCTAGCGGGAGTCCCTACGAGCAGTACTTC.

This clonotype was picked up many times. The rearrangement links TRBV6-1 to TRBJ1-5; TRBD1 aligns across 8 bases. The V gene's germline CDR1 is MNHNS and CDR2 SASEGT. J gave up 11 bases and V 4 bases, and 7 bases lay outside the gene matches. This CDR3 region has 13 residues. CDR3 coding DNA: TGTGCCAGCAGTGTTATTTTACAGGGGGCCCAGCATTTT. This encodes CASSVILQGAQHF.

This clonotype was detected ten times or more. The rearrangement links TRBV19 to TRBJ2-5; TRBD2 matches at 11 bases. Per the germline V gene, CDR1 is LNHDA and CDR2 is SQIVND (reference sequence). This CDR3 comprises 14 residues. V lost 5 bases and J lost 3; bases outside the gene matches: 2. CDR3 in DNA: TGTGCCAGTAGTTCACTAGCGGGAGAAGAGACCCAGTACTTC. Residues: CASSSLAGEETQYF.

The chain couples TRBV20-1 to TRBJ2-1; a possible D gene is TRBD2 (6 bases). The CDR3 is 14 amino acids. Germline V gives CDR1 DFQATT, CDR2 SNEGSKA (reference sequence). Trimming cost V 1 base and J 1 base, with 8 bases left between them. Written as DNA, the CDR3 is TGCAGTGCTAGAGGAGCGGGTTCCTACAATGAGCAGTTCTTC. Its protein product is CSARGAGSYNEQFF.

The genes are TRBV10-3 and TRBJ2-2; no definite D call. Germline V lookup: CDR1 ENHRY, CDR2 SYGVKD. This CDR3 contains 13 residues. Trimming took 8 bases from V and 7 from J, leaving 14 bases between them. The CDR3 is CAIRPNENGELFF. In DNA, the CDR3 is TGTGCCATCCGACCCAATGAGAACGGGGAGCTGTTTTTT.

The chain uses TRBV5-4 and TRBJ2-3, with D possibly TRBD2 on 6 matching bases. CDR1 is SGHNT, CDR2 YYREEE, per germline (reference sequence). The CDR3 covers 16 residues. V was pared by 6 bases and J by 4 bases, with 21 bases between. Here the CDR3 DNA reads TGTGCCAGCAAAATAATGGGGGGTACGGGAGCAGATACGCAGTATTTT. It translates to CASKIMGGTGADTQYF.

The chain recombines TRBV5-1 with TRBJ2-5; a weak D match, TRBD2 (6 bases). Germline loops: CDR1 SGHRS, CDR2 YFSETQ. V dropped 0 bases and J dropped 2 bases, with 14 bases sitting between them. CDR3 size: 16 residues. The CDR3 reads CASSLGPMGGQETQYF. In DNA form, the CDR3 reads TGCGCCAGCAGCTTGGGCCCAATGGGGGGACAAGAGACCCAGTACTTC.

This clonotype was observed a handful of times. The rearrangement uses TRBV15 and TRBJ2-1; weak D call: TRBD2 (7 bases). Germline V gives CDR1 LNHNV, CDR2 YYDKDF (reference sequence). The CDR3 is 16 amino acids. With 5 bases removed from V and 7 bases from J, the gap between germline ends came to 21 bases. CDR3 sequence reads: CATSLWGGEKGNEQFF. In DNA, the CDR3 is TGTGCCACCAGCCTCTGGGGGGGCGAGAAGGGAAATGAGCAGTTCTTC.

This clonotype was seen a handful of times. J is TRBJ2-2 and V is TRBV28; 8 nucleotides agree with TRBD1. Trimming removed 2 bases from V and 9 bases from J; junction bases left unmatched: 14. CDR1 and CDR2 (germline): MDHEN, SYDVKM. The length of the CDR3 is 17 residues. CDR3 protein: CASSLLQDRASGRELFF. The DNA for the CDR3 is TGTGCCAGCAGTTTACTCCAGGACAGGGCGAGCGGAAGGGAGCTGTTTTTT. Drawing the rest from reference TRBV28 and TRBJ2-2, the complete variable domain is DVKVTQSSRYLVKRTGEKVFLECVQDMDHENMFWYRQDPGLGLRLIYFSYDVKMKEKGDIPEGYSVSREKKERFSLILESASTNQTSMYLCASSLLQDRASGRELFFGEGSRLTVL.